This T cell receptor beta chain was sequenced in a study of OX40 agonist ivuxolimab in advanced cancers. Per germline, CDR1 LGHNA and CDR2 YSLEER. The CDR3 extends over 19 amino acids. V lost 0 bases, J lost 4 bases, and 21 bases lay in between. The assay was immunoSEQ multiplex PCR, and TCRdb's table has in-frame clones only and misses some. The table records some 51,000 clones, 70% to 90% of them present only once. This chain connects TRBV4-3 to TRBJ2-2; no definite D call. The clonotype was recovered from an adult with an advanced solid tumor such as melanoma, head and neck, liver or kidney cancer. The sample in question was CD4+ or CD8+ T cells sorted from blood, obtained in a trial of the OX40 agonist ivuxolimab. The CDR3 region is CASSQDSLKAMASTGELFF. The DNA for the CDR3 is TGCGCCAGCAGCCAAGATAGCCTTAAAGCGATGGCCTCCACCGGGGAGCTGTTTTTT.